This TCR beta chain was identified in a study of T cells in Graves' hyperthyroidism and ophthalmopathy. The diagnoses drew upon clinical symptoms, serum thyroxine and TRAb, thyroid ultrasound and orbital computed tomography. V lost 0 bases and J 7 bases, leaving 9 bases between the germline ends. This CDR3 contains 13 residues. Amplification of TCR beta CDR3 regions used RNA as the template. A set of HTBI primers served as the primers for a first-round RT-PCR of the TCR CDR3. TCRdb reanalysed the multiplex PCR reads using MiXCR and keeps one entry per CDR3 protein. Among about 520,000 distinct CDR3 sequences listed, roughly a quarter were seen once. Points from the study as a whole: The model anticipated ophthalmopathy a median approximately six months pre-onset. Most thyroid clonotypes expanded above 0.001 were also detected in blood.

This clonotype appeared many times. Its specificity is not known. Sample: blood. This clonotype was obtained from a woman aged 25 to 39 with Graves' ophthalmopathy. The rearrangement links TRBV12-3 or TRBV12-4 to TRBJ1-2, with D possibly matching TRBD1 (6 bases). CDR3 nucleotides: TGTGCCAGCAGTTTAGCAGGGGGTCTTGGCTACACCTTC. Translating it yields CASSLAGGLGYTF.